This T cell receptor (beta chain) was profiled in a study of T cell clusters in autoimmune cytopenias. Notes on the study in general: TRB repertoire shifts in secondary cytopenia and chronic lymphocytic leukemia mostly reflected lymphoma, not autoimmunity. The cluster-lack signature was not seen for secondary cytopenia versus chronic lymphocytic leukemia. The T cell clusters were defined only in silico, without experimental functional validation.

As to this clonotype: Its target is unknown.

TRB was amplified from 250 ng of peripheral blood genomic DNA per sample. This CDR3 spans 12 amino acids. TRB rearrangements were amplified by touch-down multiplex PCR with mixed TRB-A/B primers. One entry per CDR3 protein, without DNA, is what TCRdb gives after re-calling the multiplex PCR reads. This table lists 1,500 to 2,000 distinct CDR3 sequences. The sequence derives from a human donor with an autoimmune cytopenia, with autoimmune hepatitis or in good health (not recorded which). The sequenced sample consisted of peripheral blood. The chain has TRBV21-1 and TRBJ2-7. TRBV21-1 is a pseudogene locus. The CDR3 is CASSTDFSEQYF.